This T cell receptor (beta chain) is from a study of shared clonotypes between healthy human individuals. Study-wide results and caveats: Researchers sampled blood only, noting tissue repertoires likely differ.

Concerning this clone: No antigen is known for it. The sample carries other DNA sequences with the same CDR3.

The germline CDR1 and CDR2 sequences are DFQATT and SNEGSKA (reference sequence). Trimming removed 3 bases at V and 2 bases at J, with 4 bases between. This CDR3 comprises 11 residues. Using immunoSEQ multiplex PCR, the repertoire was profiled, and TCRdb retains in-frame clones only, with some absent. This sample has about 2,500,000 clones, with roughly 92% found just once. This sequence originates from a young man in good health. Sequencing was performed on naive CD4+ T cells sorted from blood. The subset was: CD45RA+ positively selected. This rearrangement joins TRBV20-1 to TRBJ1-1; D is uncertain. The CDR3 sequence is CSARVNTEAFF. As DNA, the CDR3 is TGCAGTGCTAGGGTTAACACTGAAGCTTTCTTT.